The subject of this entry is one TCR beta chain. This clone was detected a few times. Which antigen it targets is not known. Qualities for individual bases were not recorded, and no much larger clone is one base off. Collaborating institutions collected whole blood in K2EDTA tubes following their own protocols. For TCRbeta analysis, collaborators shipped samples as frozen whole blood, isolated PBMCs, or DNA extracted from either of those sample types. The data stem from a study of blood T cell repertoires in COVID-19 (dated by TCRdb to 2020 to 2021). For context, the study as a whole: Samples covering the acute and convalescent phases of COVID-19 were provided by collaborators in the United States, Italy and Spain. The material from the prospective study consisted of cDNA or gDNA derived from T cells, B-cell-depleted T cells, or PBMCs. Samples were obtained from the ongoing ImmuneRACE study (first 160 participants) and from 1,254 subjects provided by 6 global collaborators. Sample metadata almost always included a de-identified subject ID, COVID-19 status, age in years and sex. Deeply sampled blood TCRbeta repertoires from subjects exposed to, actively infected with, or recovered from COVID-19 were included in the dataset. HLA class I and class II types, where available, came from metadata supplied by the sample provider rather than from assay-based typing. A freely available public database, intended as a resource for researchers studying the immune response to SARS-CoV-2, is where the repertoires were released. The research as a whole found: The quantity of clinical and demographic metadata differed by source and by participant and was supplied without curation.

The immunoSEQ Assay, a bias-controlled multiplex PCR, was used to amplify TCRbeta CDR3 regions from genomic DNA. On the study's bioinformatics: Nucleated cell counts per sample were estimated from amplification of reference gene primers within the assay. Sequence reads were collapsed and filtered to measure the absolute abundance of every unique TCRbeta CDR3 rearrangement. For each sample, productive Simpson clonality was calculated as the square root of Simpson's diversity index across productive rearrangements. TCRdb holds this immuneACCESS table with in-frame rearrangements only. Some clones are missing; in checked studies, unresolved V genes explain under half, and the rest has no known cause. From that table come the V and J calls and clone size; the DNA was used to work out D and trimming. This sample holds tens of thousands of clones; roughly nine tenths were observed only once. The ten largest clones capture around 4.4% of the sample.

Sample: peripheral blood. The sequence derives from a man aged 50-60 years with active COVID-19.

For the CDR3, the sequence is CAGSSGNEQFF. The bases are TGTGCCGGATCCAGCGGGAATGAGCAGTTCTTC. The V and J segments used are TRBV30 and TRBJ2-1; matching of 6 bases hints at TRBD2 as the D gene. Measured from the cysteine to the phenylalanine, the CDR3 is 11 residues long. CDR3 DNA is the only sequence kept; it has 33 bases, read in frame from the first base. The germline V gene (reference sequence) sets CDR1 to GTSNPN and CDR2 to SVGIG. V loses 8 bases of germline sequence and J loses 7 bases, and the interval between the two ends is 12 bases. The full variable domain, with segments outside the CDR3 supplied by the reference TRBV30 and TRBJ2-1 proteins, appears as SQTIHQWPATLVQPVGSPLSLECTVEGTSNPNLYWYRQAAGRGLQLLFYSVGIGQISSEVPQNLSASRPQDRQFILSSKKLLLSDSGFYLCAGSSGNEQFFGPGTRLTVL.